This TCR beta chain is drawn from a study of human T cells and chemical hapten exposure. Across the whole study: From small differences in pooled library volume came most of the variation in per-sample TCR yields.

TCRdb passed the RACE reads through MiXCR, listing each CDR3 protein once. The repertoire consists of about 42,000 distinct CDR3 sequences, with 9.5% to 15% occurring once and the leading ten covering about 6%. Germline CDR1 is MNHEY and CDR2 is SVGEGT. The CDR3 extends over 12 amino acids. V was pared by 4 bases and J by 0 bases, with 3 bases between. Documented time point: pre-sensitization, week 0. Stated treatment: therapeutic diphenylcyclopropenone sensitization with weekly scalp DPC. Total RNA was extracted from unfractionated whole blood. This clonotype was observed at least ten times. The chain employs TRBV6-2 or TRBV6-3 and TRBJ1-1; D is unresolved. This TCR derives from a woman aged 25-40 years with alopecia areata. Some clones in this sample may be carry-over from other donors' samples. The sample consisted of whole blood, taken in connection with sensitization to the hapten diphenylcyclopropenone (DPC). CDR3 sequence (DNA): TGTGCCAGCAGTTTAATGAACACTGAAGCTTTCTTT. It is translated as CASSLMNTEAFF.